One and the same sample provided the 29 T cell receptor beta chains below, sequenced in a study of cytomegalovirus exposure and HLA in healthy donors. The PCR had 60 Vbeta and 13 Jbeta primers. The method was immunoSEQ multiplex PCR; TCRdb's version includes in-frame clones alone and lacks a portion of them. The sample yields around 60,000 clones, more than 70% seen once. The sequencing input was PBMCs. These receptors were obtained from a woman in her thirties or forties in good health and CMV-seropositive.

The gene calls are TRBV6-1 and TRBJ1-3; D ambiguous. With 2 bases removed from V and 2 bases from J, the gap between germline ends came to 19 bases. The CDR3 is 18 amino acids. CDR1 MNHNS and CDR2 SASEGT come from the germline V gene. The CDR3 DNA reads as TGTGCCAGCAGTGAAAGGCGCGTGAGGGTGGGTACTGGAAACACCATATATTTT. Translating it yields CASSERRVRVGTGNTIYF.

V and J are TRBV7-2 and TRBJ2-5; no definite D call. Trimming removed 5 bases at V and 7 bases at J, with 5 bases between. This CDR3 is 10 amino acids long. Germline V gene data show CDR1 as SGHTA and CDR2 as FQGNSA. The CDR3: CASSLGTQYF. The CDR3 DNA follows: TGTGCCAGCAGCCTCGGGACCCAGTACTTC. The full variable domain, its missing parts supplied by reference TRBV7-2 and TRBJ2-5, is GAGVSQSPSNKVTEKGKDVELRCDPISGHTALYWYRQSLGQGLEFLIYFQGNSAPDKSGLPSDRFSAERTGGSVSTLTIQRTQQEDSAVYLCASSLGTQYFGPGTRLLVL.

A single count supports this clone. The chain links TRBV10-1 to TRBJ1-2; D unclear. The germline V gene encodes CDR1 WNHNN and CDR2 SYGVQD (reference sequence). Trimming pared 6 bases from V and 2 bases from J, leaving 19 bases between. The CDR3 covers 16 residues. CDR3: CASSGQFLLSNYGYTF. CDR3 bases: TGCGCCAGCAGCGGTCAATTTTTGCTCTCCAACTATGGCTACACCTTC.

CDR3 region: CASTPQGNYYEQYF. DNA for the CDR3: TGTGCCAGCACCCCCCAGGGAAATTACTACGAGCAGTACTTC. This sequence joins TRBV27 and TRBJ2-5, with D perhaps matching TRBD1 (5 bases). Judging by the DNA end, TRBJ2-7 fits better; the J call may be wrong. Germline-derived CDR1 and CDR2 are MNHEY and SMNVEV (reference sequence). This CDR3 has 14 amino acids.

This clone was counted a few times. This rearrangement joins TRBV9 to TRBJ1-4, with 10 bases lining up with TRBD1. Germline loops: CDR1 SGDLS, CDR2 YYNGEE. CDR3 length: 15 amino acids. Trimming cost V 3 bases and J 6 bases; bases outside gene matches: 5. CDR3 nucleotides: TGTGCCAGCAGCGCCTGGGACAGGGGAGATGAAAAACTGTTTTTT. Translating gives CASSAWDRGDEKLFF.

The chain couples TRBV7-3 to TRBJ2-1; TRBD2 matches 9 bases. V trimming: 3 bases; J trimming: 8 bases; junction bases outside the gene matches: 11. Germline CDR1 SGHTA, CDR2 FQGTGA. This CDR3 is built from 16 residues. The CDR3 sequence is CASSFGNSGGIDEQFF. The CDR3 DNA is TGTGCCAGCAGCTTTGGGAATAGCGGGGGTATCGATGAGCAGTTCTTC.

The rearrangement uses TRBV5-4 and TRBJ2-7; D ambiguous. The CDR3 totals 13 residues. Germline CDR1 SGHNT, CDR2 YYREEE (reference sequence). Trimming pared 0 bases from V and 7 bases from J, leaving 11 bases between. The CDR3 region has the DNA TGTGCCAGCAGCTTGGAATCGGGTGGAGAGCAGTACTTC. It yields the protein CASSLESGGEQYF.

The V call is TRBV4-1, the J call TRBJ1-1, with 8 nucleotides matching TRBD1. Germline V gene data show CDR1 as MGHRA and CDR2 as YSYEKL. Losses at the gene ends were 3 bases for V and 8 bases for J; bases not matched to a gene: 8. The CDR3 is made up of 14 amino acids. The CDR3 is CASSQAEGQDEAFF. The CDR3 DNA reads TGCGCCAGCAGCCAGGCCGAGGGACAGGACGAAGCTTTCTTT.

The chain has TRBV9 and TRBJ2-2; 9 nucleotides match TRBD2. This CDR3 spans 18 amino acids. CDR1 SGDLS and CDR2 YYNGEE come from the germline V gene. The J segment lost 0 bases and the V segment lost 0 bases, leaving 6 bases of the junction unmatched. CDR3 sequence: CASSVVPSGAANTGELFF. CDR3 DNA sequence: TGTGCCAGCAGCGTAGTGCCTAGCGGGGCCGCGAACACCGGGGAGCTGTTTTTT.

V and J are TRBV27 and TRBJ2-3; D call uncertain. In germline, CDR1 is MNHEY, CDR2 SMNVEV (reference sequence). The CDR3 is made up of 18 amino acids. The V end lost 8 bases, the J end lost 4 bases, and 28 bases lay between the germline ends. In nucleotides, the CDR3 is TGTGCCAGCCTATCCGATACCGTTTATCAAACGAGGCCAGATACGCAGTATTTT. Its protein product is CASLSDTVYQTRPDTQYF.

The genes are TRBV6-4 and TRBJ2-3; 10 bases agree with TRBD1. From germline, CDR1 is MRHNA and CDR2 SNTAGT. This CDR3 contains 14 residues. With V trimmed by 2 bases and J by 4 bases, 0 bases remained unmatched. This CDR3 is CASSDGTGADTQYF. CDR3 DNA: TGTGCCAGCAGTGACGGGACAGGGGCAGATACGCAGTATTTT.

In its sample, this clone was seen once. This sequence joins TRBV25-1 and TRBJ2-7; the match to TRBD2 covers 7 bases. V lost 5 bases to trimming and J lost 11 bases; unmatched junction nucleotides: 9. Per germline, CDR1 MGHDK and CDR2 SYGVNS. The CDR3 length is 12 residues. In DNA, the CDR3 is TGTGCCAGCAGTCAGAAGTTGGGAGGGGAGTACTTC. Translated, it gives CASSQKLGGEYF.

This clone was observed a few times. CDR3 protein: CATPDRVNYGYTF. DNA of the CDR3: TGCGCCACCCCTGACAGGGTTAACTATGGCTACACCTTC. V and J are TRBV10-1 and TRBJ1-2, with TRBD1 identical over 7 bases. The germline CDR1 and CDR2 sequences are WNHNN and SYGVQD (reference sequence). This CDR3 is 13 amino acids long. Trimming took 10 bases from V and 1 from J; bases not matched to a gene: 6.

The J gene is TRBJ2-1, the V gene TRBV27; no clear D. Deletions cut 2 bases from V and 3 bases from J, with 11 bases between. Germline CDR1 MNHEY, CDR2 SMNVEV (reference sequence). The CDR3 covers 15 residues. CDR3 in amino acids: CASSLGQNDYNEQFF. The CDR3 DNA reads TGTGCCAGCAGTTTAGGGCAGAACGACTACAATGAGCAGTTCTTC.

J is TRBJ1-1 and V is TRBV7-3, with TRBD1 matching 8 bases. Germline lookup yields CDR1 SGHTA and CDR2 FQGTGA. V dropped 5 bases and J dropped 8; count of bases not matched to a gene: 7. The CDR3 has 13 amino acids. CDR3 DNA: TGTGCCAGCAGCCCGCAAGGACAGGGAGAAGCTTTCTTT. It specifies CASSPQGQGEAFF.

The chain employs TRBV5-1 and TRBJ1-2, with D possibly TRBD1 on 5 matching bases. From germline, CDR1 is SGHRS and CDR2 YFSETQ. This CDR3 contains 12 residues. Trimming stripped 4 bases from V and 7 bases from J, with 11 bases between. In DNA, the CDR3 is TGCGCCAGCAGCCCTCCGGACACTGGCTACACCTTC. Amino acid sequence: CASSPPDTGYTF.

The chain recombines TRBV11-2 with TRBJ2-5, with TRBD1 identical over 8 bases. The CDR3 length is 15 residues. With V trimmed by 6 bases and J by 4 bases, 10 bases remained unmatched. CDR1 is SGHAT and CDR2 is FQNNGV in the germline V gene. CDR3 nucleotides: TGTGCCAGCAGTAACCCGGACAGGGCCCCAGAGACCCAGTACTTC. Protein: CASSNPDRAPETQYF.

This clone was seen just once. The rearrangement joins TRBV19 to TRBJ1-6; D is ambiguous. V lost 3 bases and J 8 bases, leaving 11 bases between the germline ends. The CDR3 covers 14 residues. Germline-derived CDR1 and CDR2 are LNHDA and SQIVND (reference sequence). CDR3 region: CASSIVEGDSPLHF. The CDR3 nucleotides are TGTGCCAGTAGTATCGTTGAGGGAGATTCACCCCTCCACTTT.

CDR3 region: CAISGQGLNTEAFF. The CDR3 DNA follows: TGTGCCATCAGTGGACAGGGGCTGAACACTGAAGCTTTCTTT. This chain joins TRBV10-3 and TRBJ1-1; 8 bases match TRBD1. Per the germline V gene, CDR1 is ENHRY and CDR2 is SYGVKD. With V trimmed by 4 bases and J by 0 bases, 1 base remained unmatched. The length of the CDR3 is 14 residues.

The table lists this clone with a count of one. The chain couples TRBV5-1 to TRBJ1-2; D perhaps matches TRBD1 (6 bases). Trimming left V 4 bases short and J 10 bases short, with 14 bases between. The CDR3 extends over 12 amino acids. Looked up from germline, CDR1 is SGHRS and CDR2 is YFSETQ. The CDR3 nucleotides read TGCGCCAGCAGCGAAGGGGGATACGACTACACCTTC. This encodes CASSEGGYDYTF.

The chain recombines TRBV19 with TRBJ1-4; 8 nucleotides line up with TRBD1. The germline gives CDR1 LNHDA, CDR2 SQIVND (reference sequence). This CDR3 spans 14 amino acids. The junction had 6 bases not matched to a gene; V was cut back by 5 bases and J by 7 bases. Written as DNA, the CDR3 is TGTGCCAGTAGTGGTTACACAGGGGGTGAAAAACTGTTTTTT. It translates to CASSGYTGGEKLFF.

This clone was seen more than once but under ten times. The gene calls are TRBV18 and TRBJ1-1; tentatively, D is TRBD1 (6 bases). The germline CDR1 and CDR2 sequences are KGHSH and LQKENI. The CDR3 is 17 amino acids. V gave up 8 bases and J gave up 2 bases, with 24 bases separating them. CDR3 in DNA: TGTGCCAGCACCAAAACAGGGTCGGGGGGATCCAACACTGAAGCTTTCTTT. Its translation is CASTKTGSGGSNTEAFF.

This clone was seen once. This chain connects TRBV10-1 to TRBJ2-1; 8 bases are a match to TRBD1. Germline V CDR1 and CDR2: WNHNN, SYGVQD (reference sequence). With V trimmed by 2 bases and J by 8 bases, 5 bases remained unmatched. The CDR3 spans 14 residues. The CDR3 sequence: CASSERRGRDEQFF. CDR3 nucleotide sequence: TGCGCCAGCAGTGAGCGCAGGGGGCGCGATGAGCAGTTCTTC.

This sequence joins TRBV19 and TRBJ2-7; 9 nucleotides match TRBD1. The ends lost 4 bases at V and 5 bases at J; junction bases unmatched: 9. CDR1 is LNHDA and CDR2 is SQIVND in the germline V gene (reference sequence). This CDR3 comprises 15 residues. The CDR3 bases are TGTGCCAGTAGTAACCATACAGGGGGCGCAGACGAGCAGTACTTC. Amino acid sequence: CASSNHTGGADEQYF. Full variable domain (outside the CDR3, taken from reference TRBV19 and TRBJ2-7): DGGITQSPKYLFRKEGQNVTLSCEQNLNHDAMYWYRQDPGQGLRLIYYSQIVNDFQKGDIAEGYSVSREKKESFPLTVTSAQKNPTAFYLCASSNHTGGADEQYFGPGTRLTVT.

The table lists this clone with a few counts. The CDR3 region has the DNA TGTGCCAGCAGCTTACGACAGGGCCATGGCTACACCTTC. Translating gives CASSLRQGHGYTF. The chain is built from TRBV7-3 and TRBJ1-2; 7 bases fit TRBD1. The germline CDR1 and CDR2 sequences are SGHTA and FQGTGA. The CDR3 is made up of 13 amino acids. J was trimmed by 6 bases and V by 2 bases; bases with no gene match: 3.

The chain has TRBV7-2 and TRBJ1-5, with D tentatively TRBD1 (6 bases). CDR1 and CDR2 (germline): SGHTA, FQGNSA. Between the trimmed V and J ends, which lost 2 bases and 2 bases, there was a span of 10 bases. The length of the CDR3 is 15 residues. The CDR3 is CASSLRGAGNQPQHF. CDR3 coding DNA: TGTGCCAGCAGCTTACGGGGGGCGGGCAATCAGCCCCAGCATTTT. Supplemented by reference TRBV7-2 and TRBJ1-5, the full variable domain reads GAGVSQSPSNKVTEKGKDVELRCDPISGHTALYWYRQSLGQGLEFLIYFQGNSAPDKSGLPSDRFSAERTGGSVSTLTIQRTQQEDSAVYLCASSLRGAGNQPQHFGDGTRLSIL.

V and J are TRBV27 and TRBJ1-4; D unclear. The CDR3 contains 15 residues. V shed 0 bases and J shed 6 bases, with 11 bases lying between them. Germline V gives CDR1 MNHEY, CDR2 SMNVEV (reference sequence). The CDR3 spells CASSLSRQSHEKLFF. CDR3 in DNA: TGTGCCAGCAGTTTATCGAGGCAGAGCCATGAAAAACTGTTTTTT.

CDR3 protein: CASSETQVLYEQYF. The CDR3 DNA reads as TGTGCCAGCAGTGAAACGCAGGTCCTATACGAGCAGTACTTC. The rearrangement joins TRBV6-1 to TRBJ2-7, with D unclear. Germline V gene sequence: CDR1 MNHNS, CDR2 SASEGT. The ends were cut back, 2 bases at V and 4 bases at J, with 12 bases in the middle. The CDR3 consists of 14 residues.

The V call is TRBV5-1, the J call TRBJ2-7; 9 bases line up with TRBD1. Germline V gene sequence: CDR1 SGHRS, CDR2 YFSETQ. J lost 1 base, V lost 5 bases, and 4 bases had no gene match. The CDR3 is made up of 14 amino acids. CDR3: CASRDDRGSYEQYF. The CDR3 bases are TGCGCCAGCAGGGATGACAGGGGGTCCTACGAGCAGTACTTC.